These 14 T cell receptor beta chains came from one sample sequenced in a study of T cell responses to AZD1222 COVID-19 vaccine (dated by TCRdb to the early 2020s). The time point label here, explained by the study, means: baseline before first vaccination. Library preparation used the immunoSEQ multiplex PCR assay. Imported from immuneACCESS, the table was reduced by TCRdb to in-frame sequences with V and J called. These copies leave out some clones; in studies compared against another copy, an unresolved V gene accounts for under half, and the cause of the remainder is not known. The sample yields roughly 130,000 clones; about 93% were counted once. The ten largest clones take up 6.6% of the sample. Sample: peripheral blood, taken on day 0 of AZD1222 vaccination. The receptors shown here come from an adult in good health.

The chain combines TRBV28 with TRBJ2-3; TRBD2 aligns across 7 bases. This CDR3 has 17 amino acids. Germline CDR1 and CDR2: MDHEN and SYDVKM. The V segment lost 5 bases and the J segment 6 bases; nucleotides outside the gene matches: 17. CDR3 loop: CASSPLLLARREDTQYF. In DNA form, the CDR3 reads TGTGCCAGCAGTCCCCTCCTACTAGCGCGGAGGGAGGATACGCAGTATTTT. Full variable domain (missing parts from reference TRBV28 and TRBJ2-3): DVKVTQSSRYLVKRTGEKVFLECVQDMDHENMFWYRQDPGLGLRLIYFSYDVKMKEKGDIPEGYSVSREKKERFSLILESASTNQTSMYLCASSPLLLARREDTQYFGPGTRLTVL.

The count of this clone is one. The V gene is TRBV6-5, the J gene TRBJ2-7, with a tentative D call TRBD2 (6 bases). The germline V and J ends were trimmed by 4 bases and 5 bases, with 21 bases remaining between them. Germline assignment: CDR1 MNHEY and CDR2 SVGAGI. The CDR3 has 16 amino acids. The CDR3 region is CASSSPGVAAGNEQYF. The CDR3 DNA sequence: TGTGCCAGCAGTTCGCCCGGGGTTGCGGCGGGGAACGAGCAGTACTTC.

The chain uses TRBV4-2 and TRBJ2-7; 10 bases agree with TRBD2. The CDR3 consists of 16 residues. V was pared by 1 base and J by 0 bases, with 3 bases of the junction left unmatched. Germline-derived CDR1 and CDR2 are LGHNA and YNFKEQ. The CDR3 protein is CASSQASGRGSYEQYF. The DNA for the CDR3 is TGTGCCAGCAGCCAAGCAAGCGGGAGGGGCTCCTACGAGCAGTACTTC.

This chain links TRBV5-4 with TRBJ2-1; 9 nucleotides match TRBD2. CDR3 length: 14 amino acids. Trimming took 0 bases from V and 8 from J; bases not matched to a gene: 3. The V gene's germline CDR1 is SGHNT and CDR2 YYREEE (reference sequence). Here the CDR3 reads CASSLGGRAYEQFF. The CDR3 DNA sequence: TGTGCCAGCAGCTTGGGCGGGAGGGCCTATGAGCAGTTCTTC.

The chain recombines TRBV9 with TRBJ1-2, with D unclear. Germline assignment: CDR1 SGDLS and CDR2 YYNGEE. Trimming shortened V by 4 bases and J by 4 bases, and 11 bases separated the two germline ends. This CDR3 is 13 amino acids long. CDR3 DNA sequence: TGTGCCAGCAGCCCCATTGGCGGCTATGGCTACACCTTC. Translation gives CASSPIGGYGYTF.

This chain connects TRBV7-9 to TRBJ1-1; D is ambiguous. V was pared by 3 bases and J by 2 bases, with 10 bases between. Germline values: CDR1 SEHNR, CDR2 FQNEAQ (reference sequence). The CDR3 covers 14 residues. CDR3: CASSFSLGNTEAFF. The CDR3 DNA reads as TGTGCCAGCAGCTTTAGTTTGGGAAACACTGAAGCTTTCTTT.

The rearrangement uses TRBV30 and TRBJ1-1, with D uncertain. The CDR3 contains 12 residues. Germline loops: CDR1 GTSNPN, CDR2 SVGIG (reference sequence). The V and J ends lost 1 base and 4 bases respectively, with 7 bases between them. CDR3: CAWSDGLTEAFF. CDR3 coding DNA: TGTGCCTGGAGTGACGGCCTCACTGAAGCTTTCTTT.

The chain links TRBV4-1 to TRBJ2-1; no reliable D call. The CDR3 has 16 residues. Germline loops: CDR1 MGHRA, CDR2 YSYEKL. The V gene lost 2 bases and the J gene lost 2 bases, with 13 bases spanning the gap. The CDR3 sequence is CASSQPGRKAYNEQFF. CDR3 DNA: TGCGCCAGCAGCCAACCCGGACGGAAAGCCTACAATGAGCAGTTCTTC.

This sequence joins TRBV12-3 or TRBV12-4 and TRBJ1-1, with TRBD1 as a possible D gene (5 bases). Trimming took 7 bases from V and 2 from J, leaving 11 bases between them. The CDR3 has 13 residues. The DNA of the CDR3 is TGTGCCAGCACCAGGCAGGGAAACACTGAAGCTTTCTTT. Translating it yields CASTRQGNTEAFF.

V is TRBV19 and J is TRBJ1-1; TRBD1 matches at 7 bases. V shed 6 bases, J shed 0 bases, and the junction held 1 base outside the gene matches. CDR1 is LNHDA, CDR2 SQIVND, per germline (reference sequence). The CDR3 loop spans 13 amino acids. CDR3 sequence: CASRGQMNTEAFF. The CDR3, as DNA: TGTGCCAGTAGGGGACAGATGAACACTGAAGCTTTCTTT.

The chain joins TRBV27 to TRBJ1-5; unclear D gene. V was shortened by 8 bases and J by 5 bases, with 13 bases between the two germline ends. The CDR3 runs 13 residues. The germline CDR1 and CDR2 sequences are MNHEY and SMNVEV (reference sequence). The CDR3 sequence is CASARARYQPQHF. CDR3 in DNA: TGTGCCAGCGCCCGGGCCCGCTATCAGCCCCAGCATTTT.

The CDR3 DNA reads TGCGCCAGCAGCCAGACAGGGGTTGGGGCCAACGTCCTGACTTTC. Its protein is CASSQTGVGANVLTF. This chain connects TRBV4-1 to TRBJ2-6; 8 bases line up with TRBD1. V lost 3 bases to trimming and J lost 3 bases; unmatched junction nucleotides: 1. CDR3 length: 15 amino acids. Germline values: CDR1 MGHRA, CDR2 YSYEKL.

The sample holds one count of this clone. V gene TRBV2 combines with J gene TRBJ2-2; the D is unclear. CDR3 length equals 11 residues. The V gene lost 5 bases and the J gene lost 2 bases, with 0 bases spanning the gap. The germline gives CDR1 SNHLY, CDR2 FYNNEI. The CDR3 loop reads CASSNTGELFF. The CDR3 region has the DNA TGTGCCAGCAGTAACACCGGGGAGCTGTTTTTT. The variable domain in full, with the rest retrieved from reference TRBV2 and TRBJ2-2, is EPEVTQTPSHQVTQMGQEVILRCVPISNHLYFYWYRQILGQKVEFLVSFYNNEISEKSEIFDDQFSVERPDGSNFTLKIRSTKLEDSAMYFCASSNTGELFFGEGSRLTVL.

The chain has TRBV3-1 (or the pseudogene TRBV3-2) and TRBJ2-2, with TRBD1 matching 7 bases. CDR3 size: 13 residues. The germline gives CDR1 LGHDT, CDR2 YNNKEL (reference sequence). V gave up 4 bases and J gave up 6 bases; unmatched junction bases: 2. CDR3 sequence: CASSLQGAGELFF. CDR3 coding DNA: TGTGCCAGCAGCCTTCAGGGGGCCGGGGAGCTGTTTTTT.